Listed below are T cell receptor beta chains from one sample, sequenced in a study of tissue T cells after allogeneic stem cell transplantation. The protocol was immunoSEQ multiplex PCR, while the TCRdb copy is restricted to in-frame clones and leaves out a portion. The sample holds just over 9,000 clones, approximately 53% seen once. This specimen was tissue from the jejunum, taken at autopsy. These receptors originate from a female donor older than 55 with lung cancer. Both conserved end residues are trimmed from each CDR3. Fields, in order: V gene, D gene, CDR3 length, CDR3 protein. The D gene is left open where the match is weak.

>TRBV14|TRBD2|15
ASSPNWLAGFYNEQF
>TRBV7-8|TRBD1|13
ASTYSGGIVNEQY
>TRBV7-6|NA|13
ASSLRGALQETQY
>TRBV2|TRBD1|17
ASSESGTGFWRSYNEQF
>TRBV4-1|NA|13
ASSQGLLPPYEQY
>TRBV5-1|TRBD1|15
ASSLIQGVGGTGELF
>TRBV10-1|NA|9
ASSEGRRWF
>TRBV30|NA|11
AWSGQAGNIQY
>TRBV29-1|NA|14
SVGITPGVGGDTQY
>TRBV5-1|TRBD1|13
ASSSMDRGLGGYT
>TRBV2|NA|9
ASSANYGYT
>TRBV7-2|NA|14
ASSLVPSWATDTQY
>TRBV5-6|TRBD2|15
ASSFPGFGGATDTQY
>TRBV27|NA|12
ASSFSQPHRGAV
>TRBV11-2|NA|11
ASSVPSEYEQY
>TRBV5-1|TRBD2|16
ASSYGLAGGQTVETQY
>TRBV6-5|NA|13
ASSYSTAEKNTIY
>TRBV12-3/TRBV12-4|NA|11
ASSRQLSQPQH
>TRBV29-1|TRBD1|12
SVNDGTGGIGTF
>TRBV10-3|TRBD1|12
AISAGQGAGGYT
>TRBV29-1|TRBD1|10
SAGQGINEQF
>TRBV11-2|NA|12
ASSLAPPFYEQY
>TRBV3-1/TRBV3-2|TRBD2|14
ASSQDPSGGFNEQF
>TRBV5-6|NA|13
ASSFGDRHNSPLH
>TRBV7-8|TRBD1|10
ASSLGQGLAF
>TRBV18|NA|13
ASSPLVSSYNEQF
>TRBV4-1|TRBD2|18
ASSQEPPGLAIEHTGELF
>TRBV19|TRBD2|12
ASSIVGGAYEQY
>TRBV11-1|NA|12
ASSPWTRGTEQF
>TRBV6-5|NA|11
ASSYSNRNGYT
>TRBV11-3|NA|10
ASSLISNEQF
>TRBV5-6|NA|14
ASSLDSGQANYGYT
>TRBV3-1/TRBV3-2|NA|11
ASSPGLPETQY
>TRBV5-1|TRBD1|13
ASSPGQYTGNTIY
>TRBV7-8|NA|14
ASSLVGGNGLTEAF
>TRBV5-1|TRBD1|13
ASSLVDRGGNEQF
>TRBV29-1|TRBD1|12
SVEGQATSYEQY
>TRBV29-1|NA|13
RGGGAGPLFYGYT
>TRBV10-3|TRBD1|13
AIRSDRAGNTEAF
>TRBV7-8|NA|15
ASSLEYGSGGYSPLH
>TRBV5-5|NA|10
ASSLLEYGYT
>TRBV7-2|NA|11
ASSLGSLYGYT
>TRBV4-1|NA|10
ASSPGPYGYT
>TRBV18|NA|11
ASSLYDHQPQH
>TRBV5-1|NA|10
ASSLATERRI
>TRBV7-6|TRBD2|13
ASSSEGGGGEEQY
>TRBV5-6|TRBD1|15
ASSLEGQGARGTEAF
>TRBV5-5|TRBD2|15
ASSFGLAGGGAYEQY
>TRBV29-1|NA|10
SVEDVEDEQF
>TRBV28|NA|14
ASSLSSGPANEKLF
>TRBV3-1/TRBV3-2|NA|13
ASSQDSRSRGGYT
>TRBV19|TRBD1|14
ASSIDPWTGGSPLH
>TRBV19|NA|13
ASSIDNRGLGGYT